Presented here are 24 T cell receptor beta chains from one specimen sequenced in a study of shared clonotypes between healthy human individuals. The table came from immunoSEQ multiplex PCR; TCRdb's copy has only in-frame clones and leaves some out. The profile covers 2 million to 2.5 million clones, with about 92% appearing a single time and about 0.37% taken by the ten largest. The sample comprised naive CD4+ T cells from PBMCs. Subset meaning: CD45RA+ positively selected. Source of these receptors: a man aged 18 to 29 in good health. Some clones in this sample may be carry-over from other donors' samples.

The J gene is TRBJ2-2, the V gene TRBV7-7, with TRBD1 identical over 9 bases. The V gene's germline CDR1 is SSHAT and CDR2 FNYEAQ (reference sequence). The ends lost 4 bases at V and 2 bases at J; junction bases unmatched: 5. CDR3 length: 16 residues. The chain's CDR3 is CASSSRTGENTGELFF. In DNA form, the CDR3 reads TGTGCCAGCAGCTCGCGGACAGGGGAAAACACCGGGGAGCTGTTTTTT.

This rearrangement joins TRBV10-3 to TRBJ1-5; 10 bases line up with TRBD1. J lost 6 bases, V lost 0 bases, and 5 bases had no gene match. Per germline, CDR1 ENHRY and CDR2 SYGVKD. The CDR3 runs 16 residues. CDR3 nucleotides: TGTGCCATCAGTGAGTCGGGACAGGGGTCGAGTCAGCCCCAGCATTTT. Amino acids: CAISESGQGSSQPQHF.

This chain connects TRBV11-1 to TRBJ2-3; a weak D match, TRBD2 (6 bases). CDR3 length equals 14 residues. V lost 5 bases, J lost 2 bases, and 11 bases lay in between. Germline V CDR1 and CDR2: SGHAT, FQDESV (reference sequence). The CDR3 region is CASSGGLLTDTQYF. CDR3 DNA: TGTGCCAGCAGCGGGGGACTCCTCACAGATACGCAGTATTTT.

The chain has TRBV28 and TRBJ2-2; 10 nucleotides match TRBD2. Unmatched junction bases numbered 3, after V lost 4 bases and J lost 4 bases. CDR1 is MDHEN, CDR2 SYDVKM, per germline. The CDR3 runs 15 residues. CDR3 sequence (DNA): TGTGCCAGCAGTTGGGCTAGCGGGGGCACCGGGGAGCTGTTTTTT. Residues: CASSWASGGTGELFF.

This clone showed up just a few times. At the DNA level, this CDR3 is encoded by other sequences in the same sample as well. This chain connects TRBV6-4 to TRBJ1-5, with D unclear. This CDR3 spans 15 amino acids. Trimming cost V 0 bases and J 3 bases, with 9 bases left between them. From germline, CDR1 is MRHNA and CDR2 SNTAGT. In nucleotides, the CDR3 is TGTGCCAGCAGTGACTCAAGAGGGTACAATCAGCCCCAGCATTTT. Protein product: CASSDSRGYNQPQHF.

The chain employs TRBV7-2 and TRBJ2-2; unclear D gene. V was shortened by 4 bases and J by 6 bases, with 12 bases between the two germline ends. Germline V gene data show CDR1 as SGHTA and CDR2 as FQGNSA. The CDR3 consists of 14 residues. CDR3 loop: CASSSEVLPGELFF. As DNA, the CDR3 is TGTGCCAGCAGCTCCGAGGTATTGCCCGGGGAGCTGTTTTTT.

This sequence joins TRBV28 and TRBJ2-1; D is unresolved. Deletions cut 4 bases from V and 6 bases from J, with 10 bases between. CDR1 is MDHEN, CDR2 SYDVKM, per germline. The CDR3 is 13 amino acids. The CDR3 here is CASSSPWPNEQFF. Written as DNA, the CDR3 is TGTGCCAGCAGTTCCCCTTGGCCCAATGAGCAGTTCTTC.

This chain links TRBV19 with TRBJ2-5, with TRBD1 matching over 10 bases. Germline V gene sequence: CDR1 LNHDA, CDR2 SQIVND (reference sequence). The CDR3 is made up of 14 amino acids. J was trimmed by 5 bases and V by 4 bases; bases with no gene match: 4. CDR3 DNA: TGTGCCAGTAGTAGGGGACAGGGGAGGGAGACCCAGTACTTC. Encoded protein: CASSRGQGRETQYF.

V usage is TRBV2 and J usage is TRBJ2-7, with D perhaps assigned TRBD1 or TRBD2 (6 bases each). Germline V gives CDR1 SNHLY, CDR2 FYNNEI. V was pared by 4 bases and J by 1 base, with 14 bases between. CDR3 size: 15 residues. This CDR3 reads CASSGWAGTSYEQYF. The CDR3 region has the DNA TGTGCCAGCAGTGGTTGGGCGGGGACATCCTACGAGCAGTACTTC. Filled out from reference TRBV2 and TRBJ2-7, the complete variable domain reads EPEVTQTPSHQVTQMGQEVILRCVPISNHLYFYWYRQILGQKVEFLVSFYNNEISEKSEIFDDQFSVERPDGSNFTLKIRSTKLEDSAMYFCASSGWAGTSYEQYFGPGTRLTVT.

V gene TRBV5-1 combines with J gene TRBJ2-1; D remains unclear. V lost 0 bases and J lost 4, with 11 bases in between. This CDR3 spans 15 amino acids. From germline, CDR1 is SGHRS and CDR2 YFSETQ. CDR3 DNA sequence: TGCGCCAGCAGCTTGGTGAATAGTAGGTACAATGAGCAGTTCTTC. Its protein product is CASSLVNSRYNEQFF. The variable domain in full, completed from reference TRBV5-1 and TRBJ2-1, reads KAGVTQTPRYLIKTRGQQVTLSCSPISGHRSVSWYQQTPGQGLQFLFEYFSETQRNKGNFPGRFSGRQFSNSRSEMNVSTLELGDSALYLCASSLVNSRYNEQFFGPGTRLTVL.

Only one count was recorded for this clone. V is TRBV5-4 and J is TRBJ2-1; 10 bases fit TRBD1. The CDR3 loop spans 14 amino acids. Germline V CDR1 and CDR2: SGHNT, YYREEE (reference sequence). V lost 4 bases to trimming and J lost 9 bases; unmatched junction nucleotides: 7. CDR3: CASSLTGGGGEQFF. The CDR3 DNA follows: TGTGCCAGCAGCCTGACAGGGGGCGGAGGTGAGCAGTTCTTC.

V gene TRBV15 combines with J gene TRBJ2-3, with no clear D. The CDR3 has 15 amino acids. V was cut by 0 bases and J by 6 bases, with 13 bases left in between. Germline loops: CDR1 LNHNV, CDR2 YYDKDF (reference sequence). CDR3 sequence (DNA): TGTGCCACCAGCAGAGATTACCAGGCTGGGGATACGCAGTATTTT. It translates to CATSRDYQAGDTQYF.

This chain joins TRBV5-6 and TRBJ1-6; possible D gene TRBD1, 6 bases. The V gene's germline CDR1 is SGHDT and CDR2 YYEEEE. The CDR3 has 14 amino acids. V lost 4 bases to trimming and J lost 4 bases, with 9 bases between them. CDR3 residues: CASSPGQYNSPLHF. The DNA for the CDR3 is TGTGCCAGCAGCCCCGGACAGTATAATTCACCCCTCCACTTT.

This clone was found once. V is TRBV9 and J is TRBJ2-2; 9 positions match TRBD2. There are 16 residues in the CDR3. Germline CDR1 is SGDLS and CDR2 is YYNGEE. Trimming at V came to 7 bases and at J to 1 base, leaving 8 bases not matched to a gene. DNA of the CDR3: TGTGCCAGCTCTCCTATAGCGGGGGAGAACACCGGGGAGCTGTTTTTT. Its translation is CASSPIAGENTGELFF.

In this sample, this clone turned up once. The chain joins TRBV5-4 to TRBJ2-7; possibly TRBD1 for D (5 bases). Germline V gene lookup returns CDR1 SGHNT and CDR2 YYREEE (reference sequence). V lost 0 bases, J lost 4 bases, and 8 bases lay in between. The CDR3 loop spans 13 amino acids. The CDR3 protein is CASSLGDRYEQYF. DNA of the CDR3: TGTGCCAGCAGCTTGGGTGACAGATACGAGCAGTACTTC.

This clone has just one count. This CDR3 is also generated by other DNA sequences in the sample. This rearrangement joins TRBV28 to TRBJ2-5; possible D gene TRBD1, 6 bases. The germline V and J ends were trimmed by 4 bases and 2 bases, with 8 bases remaining between them. The CDR3 runs 13 residues. From germline, CDR1 is MDHEN and CDR2 SYDVKM. This CDR3 reads CASSSGQQETQYF. CDR3 coding DNA: TGTGCCAGCAGTTCCGGACAGCAAGAGACCCAGTACTTC.

A single count supports this clone. J is TRBJ2-5 and V is TRBV28; maybe TRBD2 (6 bases). The V end lost 3 bases, the J end lost 2 bases, and 10 bases lay between the germline ends. This CDR3 comprises 14 residues. Looked up from germline, CDR1 is MDHEN and CDR2 is SYDVKM. CDR3 DNA: TGTGCCAGCAGTTTTGGCGGGGCTCAAGAGACCCAGTACTTC. The encoded protein is CASSFGGAQETQYF.

V and J are TRBV6-6 and TRBJ2-6; no firm D call. Germline V gives CDR1 MNHNY, CDR2 SVGAGI (reference sequence). The CDR3 spans 14 residues. Trimming removed 2 bases from V and 5 bases from J, with 7 bases in between. CDR3 loop: CASSYQERANVLTF. CDR3 in DNA: TGTGCCAGCAGTTACCAAGAACGGGCCAACGTCCTGACTTTC.

As concerns this clone: Additional DNA sequences in this sample encode the identical CDR3. The chain couples TRBV5-4 to TRBJ1-1; possible D gene TRBD1, 5 bases. The CDR3 runs to 15 residues. The V and J ends lost 0 bases and 0 bases respectively, with 9 bases between them. CDR1 and CDR2 (germline): SGHNT, YYREEE (reference sequence). CDR3 coding DNA: TGTGCCAGCAGCTTGGCCGGGACTCTGAACACTGAAGCTTTCTTT. Residues: CASSLAGTLNTEAFF.

The rearrangement joins TRBV19 to TRBJ2-7; 7 bases agree with TRBD2. CDR1 is LNHDA and CDR2 is SQIVND in the germline V gene (reference sequence). This CDR3 is built from 13 residues. J gave up 6 bases and V 4 bases, and 6 bases lay outside the gene matches. The CDR3 loop reads CASSKPLAAEQYF. The CDR3 DNA reads TGTGCCAGTAGTAAACCGCTAGCGGCCGAGCAGTACTTC. Full variable domain (rest looked up from reference TRBV19 and TRBJ2-7): DGGITQSPKYLFRKEGQNVTLSCEQNLNHDAMYWYRQDPGQGLRLIYYSQIVNDFQKGDIAEGYSVSREKKESFPLTVTSAQKNPTAFYLCASSKPLAAEQYFGPGTRLTVT.

The V gene is TRBV6-5, the J gene TRBJ2-7; D ambiguous. In germline, CDR1 is MNHEY, CDR2 SVGAGI. The CDR3 totals 14 residues. Trimming pared 4 bases from V and 3 bases from J, leaving 13 bases between. The DNA of the CDR3 is TGTGCCAGCAGTTCCCGACGGACGGTCTACGAGCAGTACTTC. This sequence encodes CASSSRRTVYEQYF.

This sequence joins TRBV9 and TRBJ2-5; 11 bases line up with TRBD1. The CDR3 covers 19 residues. The junction had 12 bases not matched to a gene; V was cut back by 0 bases and J by 2 bases. CDR1 and CDR2 from the germline V gene are SGDLS and YYNGEE. The CDR3 DNA sequence: TGTGCCAGCAGCGTAGCCCAATACTTTGGGACAGGGGGACAAGAGACCCAGTACTTC. It codes for CASSVAQYFGTGGQETQYF. Complete variable domain (other parts from reference TRBV9 and TRBJ2-5): DSGVTQTPKHLITATGQRVTLRCSPRSGDLSVYWYQQSLDQGLQFLIQYYNGEERAKGNILERFSAQQFPDLHSELNLSSLELGDSALYFCASSVAQYFGTGGQETQYFGPGTRLLVL.

This chain connects TRBV27 to TRBJ1-1; D gene unclear. The CDR3 has 17 residues. Deletions cut 7 bases from V and 3 bases from J, with 24 bases between. Germline values: CDR1 MNHEY, CDR2 SMNVEV (reference sequence). The CDR3 nucleotides are TGTGCCAGCACACCCTTATTCACCCGGACCGTTCACACTGAAGCTTTCTTT. Translation gives CASTPLFTRTVHTEAFF.

The chain is built from TRBV19 and TRBJ1-5; tentatively, D is TRBD1 (5 bases). Germline lookup yields CDR1 LNHDA and CDR2 SQIVND (reference sequence). The CDR3 sequence is 16 residues long. Trimming shortened V by 7 bases and J by 0 bases, and 16 bases separated the two germline ends. The CDR3 bases are TGTGCCAGTACCCGCTGGGGGAAAAATAGCAATCAGCCCCAGCATTTT. Translation: CASTRWGKNSNQPQHF.